The next 27 T cell receptor beta chains were all read from a single sample in a study of T cell responses to AZD1222 COVID-19 vaccine. Repertoires were generated with immunoSEQ multiplex PCR, while TCRdb's copy carries only in-frame clones and drops some. Here the sample spans roughly 150,000 clones, roughly nine tenths being singletons. Material: peripheral blood, obtained 28 days after the second AZD1222 dose. All receptors come from an adult who received the AZD1222 COVID-19 vaccine.

The V and J genes are TRBV28 and TRBJ2-5, with D possibly being TRBD1 (6 bases). Germline assignment: CDR1 MDHEN and CDR2 SYDVKM. The V end was cut by 5 bases, the J end by 3 bases, with 13 bases between. The CDR3 is 14 amino acids. This CDR3 reads CASSLPTGEETQYF. CDR3 DNA sequence: TGTGCCAGCAGTCTTCCGACAGGTGAAGAGACCCAGTACTTC.

The V and J genes are TRBV7-2 and TRBJ1-2; unclear D gene. This CDR3 comprises 16 residues. Deletions cut 1 base from V and 4 bases from J, with 16 bases between. The germline gives CDR1 SGHTA, CDR2 FQGNSA. The CDR3, as DNA: TGTGCCAGCAGCTTAGGGTACGCACCAGAGGGCTATGGCTACACCTTC. This gives the protein CASSLGYAPEGYGYTF. The whole variable domain, remainder taken from reference TRBV7-2 and TRBJ1-2, is GAGVSQSPSNKVTEKGKDVELRCDPISGHTALYWYRQSLGQGLEFLIYFQGNSAPDKSGLPSDRFSAERTGGSVSTLTIQRTQQEDSAVYLCASSLGYAPEGYGYTFGSGTRLTVV.

The rearrangement links TRBV7-8 to TRBJ2-3; 7 bases agree with TRBD1. In germline, CDR1 is SGHVS, CDR2 FQNEAQ. The V gene end was trimmed by 5 bases and the J gene end by 2 bases; junction bases not matched to a gene: 10. The CDR3 totals 16 residues. CDR3 protein: CASSPRDGTDTDTQYF. CDR3 nucleotides: TGTGCCAGCAGCCCCAGGGACGGGACAGACACAGATACGCAGTATTTT.

This clone was detected once. The gene calls are TRBV5-5 and TRBJ1-4; the match to TRBD1 covers 8 bases. CDR1 and CDR2 (germline): SGHKS, YYEKEE (reference sequence). V gave up 4 bases and J gave up 6 bases; unmatched junction bases: 5. The CDR3 is 14 residues long. CDR3 nucleotide sequence: TGTGCCAGCAGCACGACAGGGGCCGATGAAAAACTGTTTTTT. Amino acid sequence: CASSTTGADEKLFF.

This chain links TRBV5-1 with TRBJ1-1; a weak D match, TRBD1 (5 bases). Trimming pared 3 bases from V and 0 bases from J, leaving 6 bases between. This CDR3 has 13 residues. CDR1 SGHRS and CDR2 YFSETQ come from the germline V gene. Here the CDR3 DNA reads TGCGCCAGCAGCTGGGGACTGAACACTGAAGCTTTCTTT. Translating it yields CASSWGLNTEAFF. The full variable domain, in which reference TRBV5-1 and TRBJ1-1 provide the parts outside the CDR3, is KAGVTQTPRYLIKTRGQQVTLSCSPISGHRSVSWYQQTPGQGLQFLFEYFSETQRNKGNFPGRFSGRQFSNSRSEMNVSTLELGDSALYLCASSWGLNTEAFFGQGTRLTVV.

The count of this clone is one. This chain joins TRBV11-2 and TRBJ1-1; no clear D gene. The ends were cut back, 3 bases at V and 11 bases at J, with 16 bases in the middle. This CDR3 has 13 residues. The germline CDR1 and CDR2 sequences are SGHAT and FQNNGV. The CDR3 DNA reads TGTGCCAGCAGCTTGTTCTCCGGTGGGAAGGCTTTCTTT. It codes for CASSLFSGGKAFF.

The chain has TRBV28 and TRBJ1-2, with TRBD1 matching 10 bases. Per the germline V gene, CDR1 is MDHEN and CDR2 is SYDVKM. The CDR3 totals 13 residues. The V gene end was trimmed by 6 bases and the J gene end by 7 bases; junction bases not matched to a gene: 5. CDR3 sequence: CASRFGQGGGYTF. For the CDR3, the DNA is TGTGCCAGCAGGTTTGGACAGGGGGGTGGCTACACCTTC.

The rearrangement uses TRBV6-1 and TRBJ1-2; D gene ambiguous. V was clipped by 3 bases and J by 0 bases, with 11 bases between them. Germline CDR1 reads MNHNS; CDR2 reads SASEGT. This CDR3 is 15 amino acids long. This CDR3 is CASSELPSPNYGYTF. CDR3 in DNA: TGTGCCAGCAGTGAGCTCCCCTCACCTAACTATGGCTACACCTTC.

The rearrangement joins TRBV28 to TRBJ2-5; D may be TRBD1 (6 bases). This CDR3 is 14 amino acids long. V lost 7 bases and J lost 5, with 17 bases in between. The germline gives CDR1 MDHEN, CDR2 SYDVKM. Here the CDR3 DNA reads TGTGCCAGCAACCTTTCAGGGGCCGGTGAGACCCAGTACTTC. This gives the protein CASNLSGAGETQYF. Full variable domain (outside the CDR3, taken from reference TRBV28 and TRBJ2-5): DVKVTQSSRYLVKRTGEKVFLECVQDMDHENMFWYRQDPGLGLRLIYFSYDVKMKEKGDIPEGYSVSREKKERFSLILESASTNQTSMYLCASNLSGAGETQYFGPGTRLLVL.

V is TRBV11-2 and J is TRBJ1-6, with D maybe TRBD1 (5 bases). From germline, CDR1 is SGHAT and CDR2 FQNNGV. Trimming left V 5 bases short and J 5 bases short, with 25 bases between. This CDR3 is 19 amino acids long. CDR3 nucleotides: TGTGCCAGCAGCGGGCGGCCAGGGACCCCTGCATGGGATAATTCACCCCTCCACTTT. Protein: CASSGRPGTPAWDNSPLHF.

The rearrangement joins TRBV19 to TRBJ2-3, with 8 positions matching TRBD2. The CDR3 consists of 14 residues. Trimming took 5 bases from V and 2 from J; bases not matched to a gene: 3. Per the germline V gene, CDR1 is LNHDA and CDR2 is SQIVND (reference sequence). The CDR3, as DNA: TGTGCCAGTAGTGGAGCGGGGGTCACAGATACGCAGTATTTT. Its translation: CASSGAGVTDTQYF.

The J gene is TRBJ2-1, the V gene TRBV15; D remains ambiguous. The V and J ends lost 0 bases and 6 bases respectively, with 12 bases between them. This CDR3 spans 15 amino acids. Per germline, CDR1 LNHNV and CDR2 YYDKDF (reference sequence). The CDR3 DNA is TGTGCCACCAGCAGAGATTGGCAGGTCACCAATGAGCAGTTCTTC. Translation: CATSRDWQVTNEQFF.

The chain is built from TRBV7-2 and TRBJ2-3, with a possible D match to TRBD2 (6 bases). The CDR3 sequence is 17 residues long. Germline loops: CDR1 SGHTA, CDR2 FQGNSA. The germline V and J ends were trimmed by 1 base and 3 bases, with 17 bases remaining between them. The CDR3 spells CASSLEVRGSWTDTQYF. CDR3 nucleotides: TGTGCCAGCAGCTTAGAGGTACGGGGGTCTTGGACAGATACGCAGTATTTT.

The chain couples TRBV19 to TRBJ1-1; D unresolved. V shed 1 base and J shed 7 bases, with 10 bases lying between them. The CDR3 has 13 amino acids. Germline CDR1 reads LNHDA; CDR2 reads SQIVND (reference sequence). The CDR3 DNA follows: TGTGCCAGTAGTATAGGGGGAACAGTTGAAGCTTTCTTT. Translating it yields CASSIGGTVEAFF.

The V call is TRBV6-5, the J call TRBJ1-2, with 10 bases matching TRBD1. The CDR3 is made up of 14 amino acids. The V segment lost 6 bases and the J segment 7 bases; nucleotides outside the gene matches: 8. The germline gives CDR1 MNHEY, CDR2 SVGAGI. The CDR3, as DNA: TGTGCCAGCAGGAGACAGGGGGCAGTTAGTGGCTACACCTTC. Its translation is CASRRQGAVSGYTF.

The V gene is TRBV9, the J gene TRBJ1-4; perhaps TRBD1 as D (5 bases). V lost 3 bases to trimming and J lost 1 base, with 10 bases between them. The CDR3 totals 15 residues. The germline V gene has CDR1 SGDLS and CDR2 YYNGEE. DNA of the CDR3: TGTGCCAGCAGCGAAGAGGGGAGAACTAATGAAAAACTGTTTTTT. It translates to CASSEEGRTNEKLFF.

The chain couples TRBV6-5 to TRBJ1-1, with TRBD1 matching over 7 bases. The CDR3 has 15 residues. Germline V gene data show CDR1 as MNHEY and CDR2 as SVGAGI. J gave up 5 bases and V 0 bases, and 6 bases lay outside the gene matches. CDR3 DNA sequence: TGTGCCAGCAGTTACTCCGAGACAGGGAGGACTGAAGCTTTCTTT. This gives the protein CASSYSETGRTEAFF.

This clone was counted only a few times. The rearrangement uses TRBV5-4 and TRBJ1-1; D call uncertain. The germline gives CDR1 SGHNT, CDR2 YYREEE (reference sequence). The CDR3 has 13 amino acids. Trimming left V 6 bases short and J 5 bases short, with 14 bases between. The CDR3, as DNA: TGTGCCAGCACACGTGAACAGTCAACTGAAGCTTTCTTT. The encoded protein is CASTREQSTEAFF.

This clone has just one count. This sequence joins TRBV30 and TRBJ1-1; D is unresolved. CDR1 and CDR2 (germline): GTSNPN, SVGIG (reference sequence). The germline V and J ends were trimmed by 5 bases and 3 bases, with 19 bases remaining between them. This CDR3 contains 15 residues. The CDR3 DNA reads as TGTGCCTGGGGAACTCCCGTAAGTTGGTACACTGAAGCTTTCTTT. Translated: CAWGTPVSWYTEAFF.

This chain links TRBV24-1 with TRBJ2-1; TRBD2 is a possible D gene (6 bases). Germline CDR1 reads KGHDR; CDR2 reads SFDVKD. Between the trimmed V and J ends, which lost 1 base and 5 bases, there was a span of 8 bases. CDR3 length: 14 amino acids. CDR3 sequence: CATSDFGGNNEQFF. The CDR3 region has the DNA TGTGCCACCAGTGATTTCGGAGGGAACAATGAGCAGTTCTTC.

This chain links TRBV12-3 or TRBV12-4 with TRBJ1-1, with TRBD1 as a possible D gene (6 bases). V was pared by 4 bases and J by 2 bases, with 8 bases between. The CDR3 contains 13 residues. The CDR3 loop reads CASSSGTNTEAFF. The CDR3 DNA reads TGTGCCAGCAGTTCCGGGACAAACACTGAAGCTTTCTTT.

The V and J genes are TRBV6-1 and TRBJ1-1, with D possibly being TRBD1 (6 bases). Germline V gene lookup returns CDR1 MNHNS and CDR2 SASEGT. Trimming stripped 0 bases from V and 9 bases from J, with 17 bases between. This CDR3 region has 15 residues. Here the CDR3 DNA reads TGTGCCAGCAGTGAAGCGCTGGACAGCAAAGGTAAAGCTTTCTTT. It is translated as CASSEALDSKGKAFF.

The chain is built from TRBV2 and TRBJ1-1; D is unresolved. Trimming cost V 8 bases and J 2 bases, with 15 bases left between them. The CDR3 has 14 residues. Germline CDR1 SNHLY, CDR2 FYNNEI. CDR3: CASEWESGNTEAFF. The CDR3 DNA is TGTGCCAGCGAATGGGAATCGGGAAACACTGAAGCTTTCTTT.

The chain links TRBV7-9 to TRBJ1-2, with D possibly matching TRBD1 (5 bases). The germline V gene encodes CDR1 SEHNR and CDR2 FQNEAQ (reference sequence). The CDR3 has 13 amino acids. V was pared by 3 bases and J by 7 bases, with 12 bases between. CDR3 nucleotides: TGTGCCAGCAGCTTGGCCGGGACTCGTGGCTACACCTTC. Its protein is CASSLAGTRGYTF.

V gene TRBV10-3 combines with J gene TRBJ1-1; 7 nucleotides match TRBD1. This CDR3 spans 13 amino acids. Germline V gene lookup returns CDR1 ENHRY and CDR2 SYGVKD. Trimming removed 4 bases from V and 7 bases from J; junction bases left unmatched: 6. The CDR3 loop is CAISAQGSSEAFF. The CDR3 region has the DNA TGTGCCATCAGTGCACAGGGGTCGAGTGAAGCTTTCTTT.

The chain carries TRBV7-2 and TRBJ1-6, with 8 bases that match TRBD1. The CDR3 runs to 16 residues. Per germline, CDR1 SGHTA and CDR2 FQGNSA. The ends lost 5 bases at V and 10 bases at J; junction bases unmatched: 13. CDR3 DNA sequence: TGTGCCAGCAGCCGCGGACAGGGAAGGTCCGGATCACCCCTCCACTTT. Translation gives CASSRGQGRSGSPLHF. The full variable domain, in which reference TRBV7-2 and TRBJ1-6 provide the parts outside the CDR3, is GAGVSQSPSNKVTEKGKDVELRCDPISGHTALYWYRQSLGQGLEFLIYFQGNSAPDKSGLPSDRFSAERTGGSVSTLTIQRTQQEDSAVYLCASSRGQGRSGSPLHFGNGTRLTVT.

The genes are TRBV7-9 and TRBJ1-1; D may be TRBD1 (5 bases). This CDR3 region has 16 residues. From germline, CDR1 is SEHNR and CDR2 FQNEAQ (reference sequence). V lost 0 bases and J lost 1, with 12 bases in between. DNA of the CDR3: TGTGCCAGCAGCTTAGCGCGGGGCGGAAGGAACACTGAAGCTTTCTTT. The encoded protein is CASSLARGGRNTEAFF. The full variable domain, rest sourced from reference TRBV7-9 and TRBJ1-1, is DTGVSQNPRHKITKRGQNVTFRCDPISEHNRLYWYRQTLGQGPEFLTYFQNEAQLEKSRLLSDRFSAERPKGSFSTLEIQRTEQGDSAMYLCASSLARGGRNTEAFFGQGTRLTVV.